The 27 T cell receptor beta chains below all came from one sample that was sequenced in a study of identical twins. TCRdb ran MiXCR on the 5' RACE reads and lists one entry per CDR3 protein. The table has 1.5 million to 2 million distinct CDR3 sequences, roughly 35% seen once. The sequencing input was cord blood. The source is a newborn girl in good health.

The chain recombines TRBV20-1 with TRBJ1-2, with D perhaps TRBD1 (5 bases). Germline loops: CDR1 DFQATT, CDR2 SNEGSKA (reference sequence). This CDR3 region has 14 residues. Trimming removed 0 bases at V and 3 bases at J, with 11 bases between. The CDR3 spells CSARDGGGYYGYTF. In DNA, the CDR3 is TGCAGTGCTAGAGACGGGGGAGGGTACTATGGCTACACCTTC.

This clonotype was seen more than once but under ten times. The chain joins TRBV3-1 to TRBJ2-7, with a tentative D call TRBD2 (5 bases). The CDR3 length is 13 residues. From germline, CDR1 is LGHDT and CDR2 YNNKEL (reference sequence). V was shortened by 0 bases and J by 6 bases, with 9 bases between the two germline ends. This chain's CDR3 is CASSQEGVTEQYF. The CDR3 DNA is TGTGCCAGCAGCCAAGAGGGAGTAACCGAGCAGTACTTC.

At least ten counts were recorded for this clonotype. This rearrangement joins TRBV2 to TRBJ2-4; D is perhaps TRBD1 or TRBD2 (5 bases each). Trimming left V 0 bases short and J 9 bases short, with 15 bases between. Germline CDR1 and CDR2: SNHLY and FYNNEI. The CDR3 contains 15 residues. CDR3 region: CASSEARALGGIQYF. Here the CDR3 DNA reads TGTGCCAGCAGTGAAGCCAGGGCGTTAGGAGGCATTCAGTACTTC. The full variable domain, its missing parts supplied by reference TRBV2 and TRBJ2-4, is EPEVTQTPSHQVTQMGQEVILRCVPISNHLYFYWYRQILGQKVEFLVSFYNNEISEKSEIFDDQFSVERPDGSNFTLKIRSTKLEDSAMYFCASSEARALGGIQYFGAGTRLSVL.

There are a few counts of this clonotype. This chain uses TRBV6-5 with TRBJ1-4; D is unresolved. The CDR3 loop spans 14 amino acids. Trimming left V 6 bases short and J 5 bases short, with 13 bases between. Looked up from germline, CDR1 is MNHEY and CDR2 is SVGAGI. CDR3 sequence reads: CASRRENLNEKLFF. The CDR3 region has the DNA TGTGCCAGCAGGAGGGAGAACCTAAATGAAAAACTGTTTTTT.

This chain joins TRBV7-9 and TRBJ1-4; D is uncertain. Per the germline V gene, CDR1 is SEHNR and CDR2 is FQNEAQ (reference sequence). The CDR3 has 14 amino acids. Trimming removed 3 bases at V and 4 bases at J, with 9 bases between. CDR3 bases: TGTGCCAGCAGCTTCCAGAGGGTTAATGAAAAACTGTTTTTT. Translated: CASSFQRVNEKLFF.

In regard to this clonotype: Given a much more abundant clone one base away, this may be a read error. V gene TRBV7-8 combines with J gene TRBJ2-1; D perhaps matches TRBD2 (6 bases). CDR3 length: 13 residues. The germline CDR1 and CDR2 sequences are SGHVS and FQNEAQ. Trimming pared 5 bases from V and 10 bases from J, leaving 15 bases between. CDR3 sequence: CASSERTNLEQFF. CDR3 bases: TGTGCCAGCAGCGAGAGGACTAATCTCGAGCAGTTCTTC.

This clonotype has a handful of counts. CDR3 nucleotides: TGCAGTGCTAGAGCCATGGGGGGGAGGGGGTACAATGAGCAGTTCTTC. Translating it yields CSARAMGGRGYNEQFF. The gene calls are TRBV20-1 and TRBJ2-1, with D possibly being TRBD2 (7 bases). Trimming took 1 base from V and 4 from J, leaving 17 bases between them. Germline CDR1 reads DFQATT; CDR2 reads SNEGSKA (reference sequence). The CDR3 runs 16 residues.

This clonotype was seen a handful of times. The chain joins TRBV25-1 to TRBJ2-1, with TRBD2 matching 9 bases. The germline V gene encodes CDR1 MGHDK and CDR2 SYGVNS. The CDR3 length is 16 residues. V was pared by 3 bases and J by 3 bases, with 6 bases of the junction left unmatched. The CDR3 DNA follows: TGTGCCAGCAGTGATCCGACTAGCGGCCTCTACAATGAGCAGTTCTTC. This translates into CASSDPTSGLYNEQFF. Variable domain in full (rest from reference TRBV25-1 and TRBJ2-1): EADIYQTPRYLVIGTGKKITLECSQTMGHDKMYWYQQDPGMELHLIHYSYGVNSTEKGDLSSESTVSRIRTEHFPLTLESARPSHTSQYLCASSDPTSGLYNEQFFGPGTRLTVL.

The CDR3 here is CASSPLTGTEQYF. The DNA of the CDR3 is TGTGCCAGCAGTCCCCTAACAGGGACCGAGCAGTACTTC. The V and J genes are TRBV27 and TRBJ2-7, with D tentatively TRBD1 (6 bases). The ends were cut back, 5 bases at V and 6 bases at J, with 14 bases in the middle. Germline CDR1 MNHEY, CDR2 SMNVEV (reference sequence). This CDR3 is 13 amino acids long.

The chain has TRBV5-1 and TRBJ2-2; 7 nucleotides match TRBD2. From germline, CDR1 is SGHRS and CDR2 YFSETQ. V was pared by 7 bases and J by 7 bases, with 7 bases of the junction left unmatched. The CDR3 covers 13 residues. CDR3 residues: CASLQRGSGELFF. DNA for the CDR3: TGCGCCAGCTTGCAGCGGGGAAGCGGGGAGCTGTTTTTT.

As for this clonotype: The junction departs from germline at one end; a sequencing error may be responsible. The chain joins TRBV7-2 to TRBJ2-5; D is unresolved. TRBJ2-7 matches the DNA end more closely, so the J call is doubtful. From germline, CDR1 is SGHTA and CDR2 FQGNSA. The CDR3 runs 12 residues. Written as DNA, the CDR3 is TGTGCCGGCAGCCCGAGATCCTACGAGCAGTACTTC. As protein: CAGSPRSYEQYF.

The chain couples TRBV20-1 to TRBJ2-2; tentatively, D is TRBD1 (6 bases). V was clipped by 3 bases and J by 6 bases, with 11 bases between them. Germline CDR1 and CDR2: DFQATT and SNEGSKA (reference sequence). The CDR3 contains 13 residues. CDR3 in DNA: TGCAGTGCTAGCCTACAGGGTCCCGGGGAGCTGTTTTTT. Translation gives CSASLQGPGELFF.

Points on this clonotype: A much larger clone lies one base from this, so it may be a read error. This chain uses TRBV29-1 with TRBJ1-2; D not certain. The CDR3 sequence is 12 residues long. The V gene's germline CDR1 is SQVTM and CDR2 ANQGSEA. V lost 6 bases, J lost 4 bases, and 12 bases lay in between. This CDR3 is CSVKGPSYGYTF. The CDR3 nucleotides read TGCAGCGTCAAGGGCCCCTCCTATGGCTACACCTTC.

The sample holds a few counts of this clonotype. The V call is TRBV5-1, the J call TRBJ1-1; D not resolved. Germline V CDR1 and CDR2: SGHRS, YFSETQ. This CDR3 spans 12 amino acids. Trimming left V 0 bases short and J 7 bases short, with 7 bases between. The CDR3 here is CASSLVGYEAFF. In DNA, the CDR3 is TGCGCCAGCAGCTTGGTGGGCTATGAAGCTTTCTTT. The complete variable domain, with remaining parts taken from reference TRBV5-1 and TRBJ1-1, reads KAGVTQTPRYLIKTRGQQVTLSCSPISGHRSVSWYQQTPGQGLQFLFEYFSETQRNKGNFPGRFSGRQFSNSRSEMNVSTLELGDSALYLCASSLVGYEAFFGQGTRLTVV.

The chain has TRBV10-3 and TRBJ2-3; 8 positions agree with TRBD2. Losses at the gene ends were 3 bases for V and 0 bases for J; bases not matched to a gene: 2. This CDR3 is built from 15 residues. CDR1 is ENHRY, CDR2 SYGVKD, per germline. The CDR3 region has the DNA TGTGCCATCAGTGAACCTAGCGGGAGCACAGATACGCAGTATTTT. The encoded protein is CAISEPSGSTDTQYF.

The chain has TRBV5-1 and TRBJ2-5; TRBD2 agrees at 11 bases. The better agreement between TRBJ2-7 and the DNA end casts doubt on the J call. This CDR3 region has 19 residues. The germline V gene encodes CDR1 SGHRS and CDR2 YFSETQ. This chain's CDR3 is CASSLPPLNSGRGSHEQYF. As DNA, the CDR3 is TGCGCCAGCAGCTTGCCCCCCTTAAATAGCGGGAGGGGGTCCCACGAGCAGTACTTC.

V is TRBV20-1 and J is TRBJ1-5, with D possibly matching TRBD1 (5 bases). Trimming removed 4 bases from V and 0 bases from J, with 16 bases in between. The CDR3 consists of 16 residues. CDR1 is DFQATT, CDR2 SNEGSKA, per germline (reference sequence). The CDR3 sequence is CSAIGPGTYSNQPQHF. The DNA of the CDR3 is TGCAGTGCTATAGGGCCCGGGACTTATAGCAATCAGCCCCAGCATTTT.

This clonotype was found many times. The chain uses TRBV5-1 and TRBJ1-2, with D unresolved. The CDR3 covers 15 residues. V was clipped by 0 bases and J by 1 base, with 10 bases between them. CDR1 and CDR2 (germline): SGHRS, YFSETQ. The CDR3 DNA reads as TGCGCCAGCAGCTTGGCCCTCAGCAATAACTATGGCTACACCTTC. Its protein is CASSLALSNNYGYTF.

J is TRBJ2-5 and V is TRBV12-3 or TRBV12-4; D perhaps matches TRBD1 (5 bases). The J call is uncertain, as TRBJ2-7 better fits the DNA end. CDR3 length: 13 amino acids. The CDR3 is CASSRRTGYEQYF. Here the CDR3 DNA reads TGTGCCAGCAGTCGCCGTACAGGTTACGAGCAGTACTTC.

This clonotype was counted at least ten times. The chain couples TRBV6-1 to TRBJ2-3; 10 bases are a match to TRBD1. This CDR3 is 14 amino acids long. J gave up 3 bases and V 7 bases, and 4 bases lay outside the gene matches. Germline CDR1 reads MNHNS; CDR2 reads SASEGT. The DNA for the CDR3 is TGTGCCAGCATGGACAGGGGGAGGACAGATACGCAGTATTTT. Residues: CASMDRGRTDTQYF.

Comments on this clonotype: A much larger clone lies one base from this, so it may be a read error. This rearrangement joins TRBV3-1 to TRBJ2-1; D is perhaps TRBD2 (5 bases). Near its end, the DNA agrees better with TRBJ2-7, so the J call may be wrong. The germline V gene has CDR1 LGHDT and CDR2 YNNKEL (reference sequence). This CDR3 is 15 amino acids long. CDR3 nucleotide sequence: TGTGCCAGCAGCCAAGACCGGGGAGCATACAATGAGCAGTACTTC. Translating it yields CASSQDRGAYNEQYF.

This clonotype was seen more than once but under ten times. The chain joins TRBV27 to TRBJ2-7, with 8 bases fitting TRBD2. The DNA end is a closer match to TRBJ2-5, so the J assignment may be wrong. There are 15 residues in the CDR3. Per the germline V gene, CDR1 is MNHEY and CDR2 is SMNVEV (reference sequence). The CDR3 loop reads CASSPWTSPQETQYF. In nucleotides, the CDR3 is TGTGCCAGCAGTCCATGGACTAGCCCACAAGAGACCCAGTACTTC.

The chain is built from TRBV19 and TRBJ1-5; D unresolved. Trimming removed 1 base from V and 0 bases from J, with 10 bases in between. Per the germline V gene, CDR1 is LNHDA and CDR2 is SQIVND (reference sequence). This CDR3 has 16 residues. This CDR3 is CASSIAPGPSNQPQHF. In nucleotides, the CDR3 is TGTGCCAGTAGTATAGCCCCGGGTCCTAGCAATCAGCCCCAGCATTTT.

The CDR3 reads CASSVDSGPGETQYF. The CDR3 DNA follows: TGTGCCAGCAGCGTCGACTCGGGACCGGGTGAGACCCAGTACTTC. This chain connects TRBV9 to TRBJ2-5; either TRBD1 or TRBD2 may fit D (5 bases each). Germline-derived CDR1 and CDR2 are SGDLS and YYNGEE. V was cut by 2 bases and J by 5 bases, with 16 bases left in between. CDR3 length: 15 amino acids.

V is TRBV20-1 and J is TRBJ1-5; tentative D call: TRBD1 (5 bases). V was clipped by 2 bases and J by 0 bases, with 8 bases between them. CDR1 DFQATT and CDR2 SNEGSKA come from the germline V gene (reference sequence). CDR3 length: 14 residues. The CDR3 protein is CSARKGVSNQPQHF. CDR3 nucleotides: TGCAGTGCTAGAAAAGGGGTTAGCAATCAGCCCCAGCATTTT.

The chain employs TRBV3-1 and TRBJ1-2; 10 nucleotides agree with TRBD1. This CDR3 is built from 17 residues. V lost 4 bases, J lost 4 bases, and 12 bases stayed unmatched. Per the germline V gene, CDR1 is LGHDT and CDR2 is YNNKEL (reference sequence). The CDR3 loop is CASSRIPGTGERYGYTF. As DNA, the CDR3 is TGTGCCAGCAGCCGTATCCCCGGGACAGGGGAGCGCTATGGCTACACCTTC.

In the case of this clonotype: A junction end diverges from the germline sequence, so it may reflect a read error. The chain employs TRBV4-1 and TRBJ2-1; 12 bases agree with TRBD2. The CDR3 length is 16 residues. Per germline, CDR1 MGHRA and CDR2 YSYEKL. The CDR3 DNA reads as TGCGCCTGCAGCCCAGGACTAGCGGGATTGTACAATGTGCAGTTCTTC. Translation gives CACSPGLAGLYNVQFF.